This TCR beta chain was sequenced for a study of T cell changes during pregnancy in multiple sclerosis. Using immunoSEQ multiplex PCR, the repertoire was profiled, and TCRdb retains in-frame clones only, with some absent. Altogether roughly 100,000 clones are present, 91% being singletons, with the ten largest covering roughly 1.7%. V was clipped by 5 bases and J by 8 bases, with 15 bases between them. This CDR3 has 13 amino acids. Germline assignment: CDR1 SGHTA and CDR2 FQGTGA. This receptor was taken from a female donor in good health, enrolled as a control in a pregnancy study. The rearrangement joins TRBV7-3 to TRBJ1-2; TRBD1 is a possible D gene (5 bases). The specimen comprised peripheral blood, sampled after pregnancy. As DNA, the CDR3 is TGTGCCAGCAGCCGACCTGGGGCGGAAGGCTACACCTTC. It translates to CASSRPGAEGYTF.